This T cell receptor (beta chain) derives from a study of blood T cell repertoires in COVID-19. Whole-study context: The samples span acute and convalescent COVID-19 from the United States, Italy and Spain.

This clone was recorded only once. This sample includes further DNA sequences coding for the same CDR3. CDR1 and CDR2 from the germline V gene are KGHSH and LQKENI. Trimming shortened V by 3 bases and J by 1 base, and 6 bases separated the two germline ends. The CDR3 totals 13 residues. Profiled with immunoSEQ multiplex PCR; TCRdb holds only in-frame clones, not every one. The repertoire consists of about 190,000 clones, with 84% occurring once and the leading ten covering roughly 3%. Participants came from under 30 US areas, aged roughly 18 to 89 years. The chain combines TRBV18 with TRBJ1-1; D uncertain. Sequencing input: PBMCs or T cells enriched from blood (not recorded which). The TCR sequence derives from a woman aged 25 to 39 who had recovered from COVID-19. The chain's CDR3 is CASSPAGNTEAFF. CDR3 in DNA: TGTGCCAGCTCACCCGCAGGGAACACTGAAGCTTTCTTT.